The rows below give T cell receptor beta chains drawn from one sample of a study of cytomegalovirus exposure and HLA in healthy donors. Repertoires were generated with immunoSEQ multiplex PCR, while TCRdb's copy carries only in-frame clones and drops some. The data hold some 150,000 clones, with roughly 78% observed a single time. The sequenced sample consisted of PBMCs. The receptor set was obtained from a man in his fifties or sixties in good health and CMV-seropositive. The CDR3 runs from the conserved cysteine through the conserved F or W. D genes are given only for firm matches. Clone size appears in some rows only: once, few, many, or a class for an expanded clone.

TRBV7-2,TRBD2,TRBJ2-5,NA,CASSQTSGEGETQYF,TGTGCCAGCAGCCAGACTAGCGGAGAGGGGGAGACCCAGTACTTC
TRBV5-1,NA,TRBJ2-5,NA,CASSSTRGQETQYF,TGCGCCAGCAGCTCCACCAGGGGCCAAGAGACCCAGTACTTC
TRBV7-9,TRBD1,TRBJ2-2,NA,CASSLEGAPPPFF,TGTGCCAGCAGCTTAGAGGGGGCCCCTCCCCCGTTTTTT
TRBV5-1,TRBD2,TRBJ2-1,NA,CASSSGVSGVNNEQFF,TGCGCCAGCAGCTCGGGAGTCAGCGGGGTAAACAATGAGCAGTTCTTC
TRBV27,TRBD2,TRBJ2-2,NA,CASSLRVLAGVRTGELFF,TGTGCCAGCAGTTTAAGGGTCCTGGCGGGAGTTAGGACCGGGGAGCTGTTTTTT
TRBV9,NA,TRBJ2-7,NA,CASSVDQGNYGEQYF,TGTGCCAGCAGCGTAGATCAGGGCAACTACGGCGAGCAGTACTTC
TRBV28,NA,TRBJ1-2,few,CASSYSDGYTF,TGTGCCAGCAGTTACAGTGATGGCTACACCTTC
TRBV9,TRBD2,TRBJ2-1,once,CASSPPSGSYNEQFF,TGTGCCAGCAGCCCTCCTAGCGGGAGTTACAATGAGCAGTTCTTC
TRBV28,TRBD2,TRBJ2-7,NA,CASSPRTSGSYEQYF,TGTGCCAGCAGTCCCCGGACTAGCGGGTCCTACGAGCAGTACTTC
TRBV30,NA,TRBJ2-5,NA,CAWSNQGQETQYF,TGTGCCTGGAGTAACCAGGGGCAAGAGACCCAGTACTTC
TRBV7-9,TRBD1,TRBJ1-5,NA,CASSLGDSINQPQHF,TGTGCCAGCAGCTTGGGGGACAGCATAAATCAGCCCCAGCATTTT
TRBV4-1,TRBD2,TRBJ2-1,few,CASSYTGAGGGRDEQFF,TGCGCCAGCAGCTATACCGGAGCGGGAGGAGGTAGAGATGAGCAGTTCTTC
TRBV5-1,NA,TRBJ1-1,few,CASSRSGPAVSAFF,TGCGCCAGCAGCCGAAGCGGGCCGGCGGTGTCAGCTTTCTTT
TRBV30,NA,TRBJ1-2,NA,CAWTKGKQHPSNYGYTF,TGTGCCTGGACGAAGGGGAAACAGCATCCGTCTAACTATGGCTACACCTTC
TRBV30,TRBD1,TRBJ1-5,few,CAWAGGSNQPQHF,TGTGCCTGGGCAGGGGGAAGCAATCAGCCCCAGCATTTT
TRBV27,TRBD2,TRBJ2-7,once,CASSSGREASYEQYF,TGTGCCAGCAGTAGCGGGAGAGAAGCCTCCTACGAGCAGTACTTC
TRBV10-3,TRBD1,TRBJ1-2,few,CATRQGGYGYTF,TGTGCCACTCGACAGGGGGGCTATGGCTACACCTTC
TRBV18,TRBD1,TRBJ2-5,NA,CASSATGTGSPQETQYF,TGTGCCAGCTCAGCAACTGGGACAGGTAGTCCCCAAGAGACCCAGTACTTC
TRBV5-1,TRBD2,TRBJ2-3,NA,CASSLAPSSGHTDTQYF,TGCGCCAGCAGCTTGGCGCCATCTAGCGGCCACACAGATACGCAGTATTTT
TRBV2,NA,TRBJ1-4,NA,CASSESLTGTNEKLFF,TGTGCCAGCAGTGAAAGTTTGACAGGAACTAATGAAAAACTGTTTTTT
TRBV18,NA,TRBJ1-2,NA,CASSPPFGRDYGYTF,TGTGCCAGCTCACCACCGTTCGGGCGGGACTATGGCTACACCTTC
TRBV28,NA,TRBJ1-4,NA,CASSTGGHRAGTEKLFF,TGTGCCAGCAGTACGGGGGGGCACAGAGCAGGGACTGAAAAACTGTTTTTT
TRBV5-4,TRBD1,TRBJ1-1,NA,CASSREPQGASLNTEAFF,TGTGCCAGCAGTCGCGAACCCCAGGGGGCGAGTCTGAACACTGAAGCTTTCTTT
TRBV13,NA,TRBJ1-6,once,CASSLEGNSPLHF,TGTGCCAGCAGCTTAGAGGGGAATTCACCCCTCCACTTT
TRBV5-1,NA,TRBJ2-5,NA,CASSLVRARETQYF,TGCGCCAGCAGCTTGGTCAGGGCCCGGGAGACCCAGTACTTC